This TCR beta chain is drawn from a study of cytomegalovirus exposure and HLA in healthy donors. V shed 4 bases and J shed 4 bases, with 13 bases lying between them. The CDR3 totals 13 residues. Germline loops: CDR1 GTSNPN, CDR2 SVGIG (reference sequence). Details on this clone: Its antigen is still unknown.

Findings and caveats of the study: Later analysis associated a missense DCLRE1C variant with TCR beta V- and J-gene trimming. Presence/absence analyses assumed roughly uniform sequencing depth across donors. In most subjects, TCR beta sequences reportedly gave accurate predictions of HLA-A and HLA-B alleles. Some V segments, TRBV6-2 and TRBV6-3 among them, were indistinguishable and were therefore excluded.

Amplification used 60 Vbeta primers and 13 Jbeta primers. Libraries were prepared by immunoSEQ multiplex PCR; TCRdb keeps only in-frame clonotypes and omits some of them. Of roughly 290,000 clones in the sample, about 90% were seen once. The chain carries TRBV30 and TRBJ1-1; possibly TRBD1 for D (6 bases). The TCR originated in a woman aged 18 to 35 in good health and CMV-seronegative. Sequenced material: PBMCs. The DNA of the CDR3 is TGTGCCTGGAACTTCTTAGGGGGCACTGAAGCTTTCTTT. Translation: CAWNFLGGTEAFF.